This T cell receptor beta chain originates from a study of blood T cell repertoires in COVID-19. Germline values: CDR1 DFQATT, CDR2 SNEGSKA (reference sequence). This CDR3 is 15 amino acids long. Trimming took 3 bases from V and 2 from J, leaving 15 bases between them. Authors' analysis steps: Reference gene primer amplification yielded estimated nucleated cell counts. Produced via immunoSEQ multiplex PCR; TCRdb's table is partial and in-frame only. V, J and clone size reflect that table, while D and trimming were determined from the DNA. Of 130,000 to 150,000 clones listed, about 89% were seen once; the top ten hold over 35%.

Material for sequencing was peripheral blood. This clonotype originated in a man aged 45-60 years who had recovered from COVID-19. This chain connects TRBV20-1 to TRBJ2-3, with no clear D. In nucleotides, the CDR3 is TGCAGTGCTAGTAAAATAAGAGGCAACACAGATACGCAGTATTTT. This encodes CSASKIRGNTDTQYF.